This T cell receptor (beta chain) stems from a study of T cells in Graves' hyperthyroidism and ophthalmopathy. TCR beta CDR3 regions were amplified from RNA. The primer set for the first-round RT-PCR of the TCR CDR3 was HTBI. TCRdb re-analysed the multiplex PCR reads in MiXCR, keeping a single row per CDR3 protein. The sample lists approximately 400,000 distinct CDR3 sequences, 20% to 25% occurring once. In this sample, this clonotype turned up many times. CDR3 length equals 12 residues. With 7 bases removed from V and 6 bases from J, the gap between germline ends came to 10 bases. The germline gives CDR1 MDHEN, CDR2 SYDVKM.

This TCR derives from a man aged 45 to 65 with Graves' hyperthyroidism. The sample comprised blood. The chain has TRBV28 and TRBJ2-1; D remains ambiguous. CDR3 region: CASTLDSNEQFF. In DNA form, the CDR3 reads TGTGCCAGCACTCTCGATTCCAATGAGCAGTTCTTC.